This section outlines one T cell receptor beta chain sequence together with its context. Its antigen is still unknown. Single viable CD3+CD4+CD8-CD45RO+ cells were sorted as the memory CD4+ T cells. This entry is derived from a study of memory CD4+ T cells and cytomegalovirus serostatus. Study-wide background: Of the healthy Belgian adults, 9 or 10 were CMV seropositive and 20 to 25 seronegative. Study findings and constraints: CMV serostatus prediction reached median AUC approximately 0.95, or 0.91 with US-trained model. CD4+ memory repertoires contained about two fifths of the roughly 160 reported CMV TCRbeta sequences.

Some clones are missing from TCRdb's copy, which holds only in-frame ones; the method was immunoSEQ multiplex PCR. The table includes tens of thousands of clones, roughly four fifths detected once. Sample: memory CD4+ T cells from blood. The receptor comes from an adult in good health and CMV-seropositive.

The CDR3 protein is CASSPQGGIQETQYF. CDR3 nucleotide sequence: TGTGCCAGCAGTCCCCAGGGAGGGATACAAGAGACCCAGTACTTC. The rearrangement links TRBV7-2 to TRBJ2-5; 7 bases are shared with TRBD2. This CDR3 contains 15 residues. The V gene end was trimmed by 6 bases and the J gene end by 2 bases; junction bases not matched to a gene: 9. From germline, CDR1 is SGHTA and CDR2 FQGNSA.